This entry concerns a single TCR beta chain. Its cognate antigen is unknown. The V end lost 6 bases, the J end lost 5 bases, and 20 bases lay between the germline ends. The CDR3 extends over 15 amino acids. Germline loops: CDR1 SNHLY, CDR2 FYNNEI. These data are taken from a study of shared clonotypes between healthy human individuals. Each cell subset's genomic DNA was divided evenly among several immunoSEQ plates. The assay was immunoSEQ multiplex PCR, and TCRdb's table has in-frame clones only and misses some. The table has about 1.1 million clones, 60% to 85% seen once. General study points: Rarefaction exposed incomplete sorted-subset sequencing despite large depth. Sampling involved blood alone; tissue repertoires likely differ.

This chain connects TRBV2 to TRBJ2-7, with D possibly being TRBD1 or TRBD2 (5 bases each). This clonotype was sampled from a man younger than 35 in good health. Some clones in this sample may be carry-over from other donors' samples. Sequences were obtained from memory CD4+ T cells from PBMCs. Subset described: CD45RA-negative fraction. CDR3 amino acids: CASSAWAGTRNEQYF. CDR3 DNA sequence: TGTGCCAGCAGCGCTTGGGCAGGGACGAGGAACGAGCAGTACTTC.